This T cell receptor (beta chain) was profiled in a study of preoperative IRX-2 immunotherapy in early breast cancer. The treatment here: preoperative locoregional IRX-2 cytokine immunotherapy. Assay used: immunoSEQ multiplex PCR; TCRdb lists only in-frame clones, some missing. The sample has 40,000 to 50,000 clones; approximately 80% are singletons. CDR3 size: 16 residues. V lost 1 base to trimming and J lost 6 bases, with 16 bases between them. The V gene's germline CDR1 is LNHDA and CDR2 SQIVND (reference sequence). The rearrangement links TRBV19 to TRBJ1-5; possibly TRBD1 for D (5 bases). This TCR was sampled from a human donor with breast cancer. This material consisted of tumor tissue, taken after IRX-2 immunotherapy. The CDR3 reads CASSIAPGRVGQPQHF. The CDR3 DNA reads TGTGCCAGTAGTATAGCCCCTGGCAGGGTAGGTCAGCCCCAGCATTTT. The whole variable domain, remainder taken from reference TRBV19 and TRBJ1-5, is DGGITQSPKYLFRKEGQNVTLSCEQNLNHDAMYWYRQDPGQGLRLIYYSQIVNDFQKGDIAEGYSVSREKKESFPLTVTSAQKNPTAFYLCASSIAPGRVGQPQHFGDGTRLSIL.